Shown below are 20 T cell receptor beta chains from a single sample sequenced in a study of shared T cell receptors in the human thymus. Clones were read by immunoSEQ multiplex PCR, and TCRdb kept only the in-frame ones, dropping some. The sample yields 650,000 to 950,000 clones, approximately 85% seen once. These records were also assigned to another study, of human thymus T cells.

Sequencing input: thymocytes. All receptors derive from a girl under three years old with a congenital heart defect.

The sample holds one count of this clone. V is TRBV6-5 and J is TRBJ2-2; 7 bases fit TRBD1. The CDR3 contains 15 residues. CDR1 is MNHEY and CDR2 is SVGAGI in the germline V gene. Trimming at V came to 7 bases and at J to 4 bases, leaving 9 bases not matched to a gene. CDR3 DNA sequence: TGTGCCAGCAATTTGAGGGGGCCGGGCACCGGGGAGCTGTTTTTT. Protein sequence: CASNLRGPGTGELFF.

This chain joins TRBV13 and TRBJ1-2; 8 bases match TRBD1. There are 15 residues in the CDR3. The junction had 7 bases not matched to a gene; V was cut back by 3 bases and J by 4 bases. CDR1 is PRHDT, CDR2 FYEKMQ, per germline (reference sequence). The DNA of the CDR3 is TGTGCCAGCAGCTTTTCCCGGGACAGGTTCTATGGCTACACCTTC. This encodes CASSFSRDRFYGYTF.

The chain couples TRBV10-3 to TRBJ2-1; a weak D match, TRBD1 (5 bases). V lost 6 bases and J lost 3, with 15 bases in between. Germline CDR1 reads ENHRY; CDR2 reads SYGVKD. The CDR3 totals 15 residues. Here the CDR3 DNA reads TGTGCCATCAGGTTAACAGGTTCGGACTACAATGAGCAGTTCTTC. Translating gives CAIRLTGSDYNEQFF.

The V and J genes are TRBV7-3 and TRBJ2-7; weak D call: TRBD2 (5 bases). V was pared by 4 bases and J by 7 bases, with 26 bases between. The CDR3 spans 17 residues. Germline loops: CDR1 SGHTA, CDR2 FQGTGA. CDR3 amino acids: CASSSDREKIRAGEQYF. DNA for the CDR3: TGTGCCAGCAGCTCGGACCGGGAAAAGATTCGGGCTGGGGAGCAGTACTTC. Combining the CDR3 with reference TRBV7-3 and TRBJ2-7 gives the whole variable domain GAGVSQTPSNKVTEKGKYVELRCDPISGHTALYWYRQSLGQGPEFLIYFQGTGAADDSGLPNDRFFAVRPEGSVSTLKIQRTERGDSAVYLCASSSDREKIRAGEQYFGPGTRLTVT.

This clone was counted a single time. For the CDR3, the DNA is TGTGCCAGCAGCTTGAAAGGGGACGGGAGCTCCTACGAGCAGTACTTC. Encoded protein: CASSLKGDGSSYEQYF. V and J are TRBV5-4 and TRBJ2-7, with TRBD2 as a possible D gene (6 bases). Germline V gene lookup returns CDR1 SGHNT and CDR2 YYREEE (reference sequence). With 1 base removed from V and 0 bases from J, the gap between germline ends came to 14 bases. The CDR3 is 16 amino acids.

The V and J genes are TRBV5-1 and TRBJ1-3; the D is unclear. The V end was cut by 9 bases, the J end by 0 bases, with 16 bases between. Germline V gene lookup returns CDR1 SGHRS and CDR2 YFSETQ. There are 15 residues in the CDR3. The CDR3 reads CATYTTWSSGNTIYF. CDR3 in DNA: TGCGCCACCTACACTACCTGGAGCTCTGGAAACACCATATATTTT.

The rearrangement joins TRBV6-6 to TRBJ2-1, with 10 positions matching TRBD1. Germline CDR1 reads MNHNY; CDR2 reads SVGAGI (reference sequence). The CDR3 has 14 amino acids. The junction had 7 bases not matched to a gene; V was cut back by 5 bases and J by 9 bases. The CDR3 spells CASSPGQGLGEQFF. For the CDR3, the DNA is TGTGCCAGCAGTCCGGGACAGGGGTTAGGTGAGCAGTTCTTC.

This chain uses TRBV5-6 with TRBJ1-2; possibly TRBD1 for D (6 bases). Germline V gene sequence: CDR1 SGHDT, CDR2 YYEEEE. This CDR3 spans 14 amino acids. V gave up 0 bases and J gave up 6 bases, with 12 bases separating them. The CDR3 here is CASSLAQTGNGYTF. CDR3 nucleotide sequence: TGTGCCAGCAGCTTGGCCCAGACAGGAAATGGCTACACCTTC.

CDR3 coding DNA: TGTGCCAGCAAGCTGGACTCGTGGGGCTACACCTTC. Translation: CASKLDSWGYTF. The rearrangement links TRBV2 to TRBJ1-2; D gene uncertain. V was shortened by 7 bases and J by 8 bases, with 14 bases between the two germline ends. This CDR3 comprises 12 residues. CDR1 and CDR2 from the germline V gene are SNHLY and FYNNEI.

This clone appeared a single time. V and J are TRBV18 and TRBJ2-7; D may be TRBD1 (5 bases). Trimming removed 6 bases at V and 0 bases at J, with 15 bases between. This CDR3 contains 15 residues. Germline V gene sequence: CDR1 KGHSH, CDR2 LQKENI. The CDR3 is CASSLPSDNSYEQYF. The DNA for the CDR3 is TGTGCCAGCTCCCTCCCTTCGGACAACTCCTACGAGCAGTACTTC.

This chain uses TRBV7-2 with TRBJ1-1, with D hard to call. The length of the CDR3 is 16 residues. Per germline, CDR1 SGHTA and CDR2 FQGNSA. Between the trimmed V and J ends, which lost 0 bases and 2 bases, there was a span of 13 bases. Here the CDR3 DNA reads TGTGCCAGCAGCTTAGCGGTCTATAGCAGCAACACTGAAGCTTTCTTT. Amino acids: CASSLAVYSSNTEAFF. Together with reference TRBV7-2 and TRBJ1-1, the CDR3 gives the full variable domain: GAGVSQSPSNKVTEKGKDVELRCDPISGHTALYWYRQSLGQGLEFLIYFQGNSAPDKSGLPSDRFSAERTGGSVSTLTIQRTQQEDSAVYLCASSLAVYSSNTEAFFGQGTRLTVV.

The chain uses TRBV2 and TRBJ1-1; D remains ambiguous. CDR1 SNHLY and CDR2 FYNNEI come from the germline V gene. This CDR3 spans 13 amino acids. Trimming removed 4 bases at V and 7 bases at J, with 13 bases between. The CDR3 region is CASSVVSNDEAFF. CDR3 DNA sequence: TGTGCCAGCAGTGTAGTAAGTAACGATGAAGCTTTCTTT. The full variable domain, in which reference TRBV2 and TRBJ1-1 provide the parts outside the CDR3, is EPEVTQTPSHQVTQMGQEVILRCVPISNHLYFYWYRQILGQKVEFLVSFYNNEISEKSEIFDDQFSVERPDGSNFTLKIRSTKLEDSAMYFCASSVVSNDEAFFGQGTRLTVV.

The chain employs TRBV5-1 and TRBJ2-3; perhaps TRBD2 as D (5 bases). The CDR3 covers 15 residues. CDR1 SGHRS and CDR2 YFSETQ come from the germline V gene. V shed 0 bases and J shed 4 bases, with 12 bases lying between them. The CDR3 bases are TGCGCCAGCAGCTTGGGACGGGGTTTCCCAGATACGCAGTATTTT. Translating gives CASSLGRGFPDTQYF.

The rearrangement joins TRBV28 to TRBJ1-3, with D perhaps TRBD1 (5 bases). In germline, CDR1 is MDHEN, CDR2 SYDVKM. CDR3 length equals 18 residues. Deletions cut 10 bases from V and 1 base from J, with 26 bases between. CDR3 in DNA: TGTGCCACCCGTAACAGGTCCTTCCACCGATGGTCTGGAAACACCATATATTTT. As protein: CATRNRSFHRWSGNTIYF.

The chain carries TRBV2 and TRBJ1-2; weak D call: TRBD1 (6 bases). The CDR3 has 14 residues. The V end was cut by 4 bases, the J end by 4 bases, with 13 bases between. The germline gives CDR1 SNHLY, CDR2 FYNNEI. The CDR3 DNA reads as TGTGCCAGCAGTGCAGGGGCGTATGGCTATGGCTACACCTTC. Translated: CASSAGAYGYGYTF. The complete variable domain, with remaining parts taken from reference TRBV2 and TRBJ1-2, reads EPEVTQTPSHQVTQMGQEVILRCVPISNHLYFYWYRQILGQKVEFLVSFYNNEISEKSEIFDDQFSVERPDGSNFTLKIRSTKLEDSAMYFCASSAGAYGYGYTFGSGTRLTVV.

The chain uses TRBV27 and TRBJ2-1; D might be TRBD1 (6 bases). The CDR3 spans 17 residues. The germline V gene encodes CDR1 MNHEY and CDR2 SMNVEV (reference sequence). Deletions cut 3 bases from V and 2 bases from J, with 17 bases between. CDR3 amino acids: CASSLGAPGDAYNEQFF. The CDR3 DNA reads as TGTGCCAGCAGTTTGGGGGCCCCAGGGGATGCCTACAATGAGCAGTTCTTC.

The chain joins TRBV11-2 to TRBJ1-1; D unclear. Germline CDR1 reads SGHAT; CDR2 reads FQNNGV. Deletions cut 2 bases from V and 0 bases from J, with 13 bases between. The length of the CDR3 is 16 residues. The CDR3 reads CASSLRSTYLNTEAFF. CDR3 coding DNA: TGTGCCAGCAGCTTACGTAGCACATACTTGAACACTGAAGCTTTCTTT.

The genes are TRBV6-1 and TRBJ1-1, with D hard to call. V lost 1 base to trimming and J lost 11 bases, with 14 bases between them. The CDR3 contains 13 residues. Germline CDR1 reads MNHNS; CDR2 reads SASEGT. The CDR3 bases are TGTGCCAGCAGTGAAGGAATTCAGATTCTTGCTTTCTTT. Its protein product is CASSEGIQILAFF.

A note on this clone: Different DNA sequences within this sample yield the same CDR3. The V and J genes are TRBV5-6 and TRBJ1-2, with TRBD1 identical over 7 bases. The CDR3 has 13 residues. Germline V gene data show CDR1 as SGHDT and CDR2 as YYEEEE. The junction had 3 bases not matched to a gene; V was cut back by 1 base and J by 6 bases. The chain's CDR3 is CASSLTGDDGYTF. DNA for the CDR3: TGTGCCAGCAGCTTGACAGGGGATGATGGCTACACCTTC. Drawing the rest from reference TRBV5-6 and TRBJ1-2, the complete variable domain is DAGVTQSPTHLIKTRGQQVTLRCSPKSGHDTVSWYQQALGQGPQFIFQYYEEEERQRGNFPDRFSGHQFPNYSSELNVNALLLGDSALYLCASSLTGDDGYTFGSGTRLTVV.

The chain recombines TRBV29-1 with TRBJ1-1; a weak D match, TRBD1 (5 bases). CDR3 size: 13 residues. CDR1 and CDR2 (germline): SQVTM, ANQGSEA. Trimming stripped 8 bases from V and 0 bases from J, with 13 bases between. The CDR3 coding sequence is TGCAGCACCGGAGGGGATATGAACACTGAAGCTTTCTTT. Its translation: CSTGGDMNTEAFF.